This TCR beta chain stems from a study of CD8 T cells in Susac syndrome. Per germline, CDR1 DFQATT and CDR2 SNEGSKA (reference sequence). CDR3 size: 13 residues. Details on this clonotype: At one boundary the junction diverges from the germline segment, which might be a read error.

While CD8+ and CD4+ T cells were isolated negatively, TEMRA cells were enriched by FACS. cDNA came from about 0.5 to 1 ug RNA primed by random hexamers. immunoSEQ multiplex PCR amplified TCR beta CDR3 across 54 Vbeta, 13 Jbeta. TCRdb processed the immunoSEQ multiplex PCR reads anew with MiXCR; each CDR3 protein has one entry. The table includes under 200,000 distinct CDR3 sequences, about 95% detected once. This receptor was identified in a human donor with multiple sclerosis. The source material was CD8+ T cells from PBMCs. V is TRBV20-1 and J is TRBJ2-7, with a possible D match to TRBD2 (5 bases). CDR3 sequence: CSAGEGTSYEQYF. The CDR3 coding sequence is TGCAGTGCTGGAGAGGGTACCTCCTACGAGCAGTACTTC.